Listed here are 11 T cell receptor beta chains from one sample, sequenced in a study of PD-L1 blockade in urothelial cancer. Data came from immunoSEQ multiplex PCR; TCRdb stores just in-frame clones and leaves some out. The data contain around 100,000 clones, 85% to 95% of them singletons. Time point here: peripheral blood 6 weeks after treatment start. Sequencing was performed on PBMCs, taken around atezolizumab (anti-PD-L1) treatment. These receptors all stem from a man in his 60s with urothelial cancer.

The chain couples TRBV28 to TRBJ2-5; 11 nucleotides align to TRBD2. The CDR3 runs 19 residues. Trimming at V came to 6 bases and at J to 9 bases, leaving 24 bases not matched to a gene. Germline CDR1 MDHEN, CDR2 SYDVKM. The CDR3 sequence is CASSLTITTSGIRSLAQYF. The CDR3 bases are TGTGCCAGCAGCCTGACTATTACGACTAGCGGGATCCGATCTCTGGCCCAGTACTTC.

The V and J genes are TRBV9 and TRBJ2-3; tentative D call: TRBD2 (6 bases). Per germline, CDR1 SGDLS and CDR2 YYNGEE. The V end lost 4 bases, the J end lost 1 base, and 13 bases lay between the germline ends. The CDR3 sequence is 15 residues long. As DNA, the CDR3 is TGTGCCAGCAGCCCCCAAGCGGGCCGCACAGATACGCAGTATTTT. This encodes CASSPQAGRTDTQYF. The entire variable domain, with the rest obtained from reference TRBV9 and TRBJ2-3, is as follows: DSGVTQTPKHLITATGQRVTLRCSPRSGDLSVYWYQQSLDQGLQFLIQYYNGEERAKGNILERFSAQQFPDLHSELNLSSLELGDSALYFCASSPQAGRTDTQYFGPGTRLTVL.

The V gene is TRBV6-1, the J gene TRBJ2-5, with TRBD1 as a possible D gene (5 bases). With 3 bases removed from V and 1 base from J, the gap between germline ends came to 15 bases. The CDR3 contains 16 residues. The germline CDR1 and CDR2 sequences are MNHNS and SASEGT. Written as DNA, the CDR3 is TGTGCCAGCAGTGAGGACACCCGAGTGGGCCAAGAGACCCAGTACTTC. Translated, it gives CASSEDTRVGQETQYF.

The chain couples TRBV19 to TRBJ2-7; 10 bases map to TRBD2. This CDR3 comprises 14 residues. Trimming at V came to 4 bases and at J to 2 bases, leaving 2 bases not matched to a gene. CDR1 is LNHDA and CDR2 is SQIVND in the germline V gene (reference sequence). Written as DNA, the CDR3 is TGTGCCAGTAGTACTAGCGGGGGACCCTACGAGCAGTACTTC. Its protein product is CASSTSGGPYEQYF.

The table lists this clone with a few counts. The chain links TRBV9 to TRBJ1-4, with 7 bases identical to TRBD1. The CDR3 covers 15 residues. CDR1 and CDR2 from the germline V gene are SGDLS and YYNGEE. Losses at the gene ends were 2 bases for V and 8 bases for J; bases not matched to a gene: 9. The CDR3 sequence is CASSVGTGVGEKLFF. In DNA, the CDR3 is TGTGCCAGCAGCGTTGGAACAGGGGTGGGCGAAAAACTGTTTTTT.

In the case of this clone: One junction end disagrees with the germline gene, perhaps due to a read error. The V call is TRBV7-7, the J call TRBJ2-5; perhaps TRBD1 as D (5 bases). This CDR3 region has 13 residues. The germline V gene encodes CDR1 SSHAT and CDR2 FNYEAQ (reference sequence). The CDR3 loop reads CASSRQIQETQYF. DNA of the CDR3: TGTGCTAGCAGCCGACAGATACAAGAGACCCAGTACTTC.

V gene TRBV27 combines with J gene TRBJ2-7; 8 nucleotides line up with TRBD2. CDR3 length: 16 amino acids. The V segment lost 3 bases and the J segment 1 base; nucleotides outside the gene matches: 8. Germline lookup yields CDR1 MNHEY and CDR2 SMNVEV (reference sequence). CDR3 protein: CASSFRGGMKSYEQYF. DNA for the CDR3: TGTGCCAGCAGTTTCCGCGGGGGGATGAAGTCCTACGAGCAGTACTTC.

The chain uses TRBV29-1 and TRBJ1-3, with D possibly being TRBD1 (6 bases). Germline CDR1 and CDR2: SQVTM and ANQGSEA. V lost 4 bases to trimming and J lost 0 bases, with 13 bases between them. The CDR3 is made up of 15 amino acids. The CDR3 DNA sequence: TGCAGCGTTGCCGGGGGGCCGAACTCTGGAAACACCATATATTTT. It encodes CSVAGGPNSGNTIYF.

The chain employs TRBV11-2 and TRBJ2-3; no clear D. Germline V gene data show CDR1 as SGHAT and CDR2 as FQNNGV. Trimming took off 2 bases at V and 1 base at J, with 10 bases between the two ends. This CDR3 is 15 amino acids long. The CDR3 reads CASSLPLIGTDTQYF. CDR3 nucleotide sequence: TGTGCCAGCAGCTTACCCCTTATTGGCACAGATACGCAGTATTTT. Together with reference TRBV11-2 and TRBJ2-3, the CDR3 gives the full variable domain: EAGVAQSPRYKIIEKRQSVAFWCNPISGHATLYWYQQILGQGPKLLIQFQNNGVVDDSQLPKDRFSAERLKGVDSTLKIQPAKLEDSAVYLCASSLPLIGTDTQYFGPGTRLTVL.

This rearrangement joins TRBV20-1 to TRBJ2-7; 9 bases agree with TRBD1. This CDR3 spans 11 amino acids. Germline trimming cut 7 bases from V and 4 bases from J; bases unmatched to any gene: 2. Germline CDR1 is DFQATT and CDR2 is SNEGSKA (reference sequence). In DNA, the CDR3 is TGCAGTGGGACAGGGGCGTACGAGCAGTACTTC. Protein: CSGTGAYEQYF.

The chain employs TRBV2 and TRBJ1-2; D is ambiguous. V lost 6 bases and J lost 1, with 12 bases in between. Per the germline V gene, CDR1 is SNHLY and CDR2 is FYNNEI. This CDR3 is 14 amino acids long. The CDR3 bases are TGTGCCAGCAGGGGGAGCCAGGTTAACTATGGCTACACCTTC. Residues: CASRGSQVNYGYTF.